Given below is one TCR beta chain in context. This sample was included in a study of blood T cells in healthy people across ages. J was trimmed by 4 bases and V by 8 bases; bases with no gene match: 15. Germline assignment: CDR1 LNHNV and CDR2 YYDKDF (reference sequence). The CDR3 length is 16 residues. A sample-barcoded 5' primer and a J-beta primer mix were used in a second PCR of about 7 to 11 cycles. TCRdb fed the 5' RACE reads into MiXCR, producing one record per CDR3 protein. The repertoire holds about 900,000 distinct CDR3 sequences, with around 62% as singletons. Sequencing input: blood. The clonotype was recovered from a man aged 30 to 39 in good health. The chain employs TRBV15 and TRBJ2-3; 7 bases fit TRBD2. The CDR3 DNA sequence: TGTGCCACCTCACCCAGGCTAGCGGTCGTCGCAGATACGCAGTATTTT. The encoded protein is CATSPRLAVVADTQYF.